The rows below give T cell receptor beta chains drawn from one sample of a study of post-analysis software for immune sequencing data. One entry per CDR3 protein, called by TCRdb with MiXCR from the PCR reads. The sample shows roughly 600,000 distinct CDR3 sequences, 44% of them seen only once. The source material was blood. The receptors were sampled from a girl between 10 and 17 years old with multiple sclerosis. CDR3s include the opening cysteine and the closing phenylalanine or tryptophan. Fields, in order: V gene, J gene, CDR3 protein.

V gene: TRBV5-1; J gene: TRBJ1-1; CDR3 protein: CASSLVSGVGTEAFF
V gene: TRBV24-1; J gene: TRBJ2-1; CDR3 protein: CATSDTRGNEQFF
V gene: TRBV10-2; J gene: TRBJ2-5; CDR3 protein: CASTNGLAGVETQYF
V gene: TRBV15; J gene: TRBJ2-6; CDR3 protein: CATQTRARSSGANVLTF
V gene: TRBV10-1; J gene: TRBJ2-7; CDR3 protein: CASSPGDPYEQYF
V gene: TRBV4-2; J gene: TRBJ1-2; CDR3 protein: CASSQDIVGDRVGYTF
V gene: TRBV20-1; J gene: TRBJ2-4; CDR3 protein: CSGRTAGTKNIQYF
V gene: TRBV6-9; J gene: TRBJ2-7; CDR3 protein: CASSWGEQYF
V gene: TRBV11-1; J gene: TRBJ2-7; CDR3 protein: CASSPEDGYEQYF
V gene: TRBV20-1; J gene: TRBJ1-3; CDR3 protein: CSARGSSGNTIYF
V gene: TRBV5-1; J gene: TRBJ2-1; CDR3 protein: CASRQLGILAGASHEQFF
V gene: TRBV6-1; J gene: TRBJ2-7; CDR3 protein: CASSVRDFSYEQYF
V gene: TRBV18; J gene: TRBJ2-1; CDR3 protein: CASSPTEYNEQFF
V gene: TRBV11-2; J gene: TRBJ2-2; CDR3 protein: CASSLVSGSPGELFF
V gene: TRBV5-4; J gene: TRBJ2-1; CDR3 protein: CASTAPGGEQFF
V gene: TRBV6-6; J gene: TRBJ2-3; CDR3 protein: CASTRTRSSDTQYF
V gene: TRBV12-3/TRBV12-4; J gene: TRBJ1-1; CDR3 protein: CASSRQGRDTEAFF
V gene: TRBV20-1; J gene: TRBJ2-3; CDR3 protein: CSTRDQAGGDADTQYF
V gene: TRBV5-1; J gene: TRBJ2-1; CDR3 protein: CASSLDRLSPEQFF
V gene: TRBV10-3; J gene: TRBJ2-5; CDR3 protein: CATVTGGGGETQYF
V gene: TRBV20-1; J gene: TRBJ2-2; CDR3 protein: CSASRETGELFF
V gene: TRBV5-1; J gene: TRBJ2-3; CDR3 protein: CASTNRGVGDTDTQYF
V gene: TRBV7-8; J gene: TRBJ2-1; CDR3 protein: CASSPLGRVSSYNEQFF
V gene: TRBV7-6; J gene: TRBJ1-2; CDR3 protein: CASSLLGDGYTF